This TCR beta chain comes out of a study of T-cell reconstitution after alpha-beta-depleted transplantation in children. CDR1 is SQVTM, CDR2 ANQGSEA, per germline. V lost 1 base to trimming and J lost 7 bases; unmatched junction nucleotides: 12. The CDR3 is 15 residues long. The TCRbeta library incorporated unique molecular identifiers. MiXCR was run by TCRdb on the PCR reads, yielding one entry per CDR3 protein. The sample records approximately 170,000 distinct CDR3 sequences, around 10% being singletons. This clonotype was recorded at least ten times. The starting material was PBMCs, obtained before TCRalphabeta/CD19-depleted stem cell transplant. This sequence was found in a boy under 10 years old with acute myeloid leukemia, due to receive a stem cell transplant. J is TRBJ1-1 and V is TRBV29-1; 7 bases match TRBD1. The CDR3 sequence: CSVEGERQGGVEAFF. CDR3 in DNA: TGCAGCGTTGAAGGAGAGCGACAGGGAGGAGTTGAAGCTTTCTTT. The whole variable domain, filled in from reference TRBV29-1 and TRBJ1-1, reads SAVISQKPSRDICQRGTSLTIQCQVDSQVTMMFWYRQQPGQSLTLIATANQGSEATYESGFVIDKFPISRPNLTFSTLTVSNMSPEDSSIYLCSVEGERQGGVEAFFGQGTRLTVV.